This T cell receptor beta chain was observed in a study of cytomegalovirus exposure and HLA in healthy donors. Study-wide results and limits: The study labeled 150 to 200 TCR beta chains cytomegalovirus-associated.

PCR employed 60 Vbeta and 13 Jbeta primers. This table comes from immunoSEQ multiplex PCR, and its TCRdb copy is limited to in-frame clones, with some not included. The table shows about 110,000 clones, with around 70% occurring only once. With 0 bases removed from V and 1 base from J, the gap between germline ends came to 13 bases. The CDR3 totals 16 residues. The germline gives CDR1 SGHNT, CDR2 YYREEE (reference sequence). Regarding this clone: Antigen: not known.

The TCR originated in a man aged 30 to 39 in good health and CMV-seropositive. The sample was PBMCs. The chain employs TRBV5-4 and TRBJ1-1; D gene uncertain. The CDR3 protein is CASSLEPGSGNTEAFF. The CDR3 bases are TGTGCCAGCAGCTTGGAGCCGGGAAGTGGGAACACTGAAGCTTTCTTT.